This T cell receptor (beta chain) was captured in a study of T-cell reconstitution after alpha-beta-depleted transplantation in children. Study findings and constraints: For some patients, TCRbeta diversity was high at day 60 because of recipient T cells and thymic progenitors that survived.

The table lists this clonotype with many counts. What it binds is unknown. This CDR3 contains 16 residues. J gave up 10 bases and V 0 bases, and 12 bases lay outside the gene matches. Germline V gene data show CDR1 as SQVTM and CDR2 as ANQGSEA. TCRbeta library construction was performed incorporating unique molecular identifiers. TCRdb reprocessed the PCR reads with MiXCR, giving one entry per CDR3 protein. The sample lists about 50,000 distinct CDR3 sequences; 5.5% to 7.5% were seen once. This specimen consisted of PBMCs, mostly from graft donor cells, obtained 60 days after TCRalphabeta/CD19-depleted stem cell transplant. This TCR was recovered from a female patient aged 2-9 years who had a stem cell transplant for aplastic anemia, so the T cells may come from the graft donor. J is TRBJ2-1 and V is TRBV29-1; the match to TRBD2 covers 10 bases. CDR3 coding DNA: TGCAGCGTTGAAGATCACGCTAGCGGGAGATTTCAGGAGCAGTTCTTC. Its protein product is CSVEDHASGRFQEQFF.